This is a list of T cell receptor beta chains from one sample in a study of blood T cell repertoires in COVID-19. The assay was immunoSEQ multiplex PCR, and TCRdb's table has in-frame clones only and misses some. Seen here are about 240,000 clones, approximately 88% observed once, and the top ten hold 2.6%. Sample: PBMCs or T cells enriched from blood (not recorded which). The origin of the receptors is a woman in her twenties or thirties with acute COVID-19. Each CDR3 is given with its conserved first and last residue. The D gene is left open where the match is weak. Rows give clone size only sometimes, using once, few, many, or a class for an expanded clone.

TRBV3-1/TRBV3-2	TRBJ1-1	few	NA	CASSQGGGGSSEAFF	TGTGCCAGCAGCCAAGGAGGGGGTGGGAGTTCTGAAGCTTTCTTT
TRBV7-6	TRBJ2-7	NA	TRBD2	CASSLRLAGGYEQYF	TGTGCCAGCAGCTTAAGACTAGCGGGGGGCTACGAGCAGTACTTC
TRBV27	TRBJ1-4	NA	NA	CASSLSLGEKLFF	TGTGCCAGCAGTTTATCACTGGGCGAAAAACTGTTTTTT
TRBV5-6	TRBJ2-5	NA	TRBD2	CASSPDSGGRETQYF	TGTGCCAGCAGCCCTGACAGCGGGGGGAGGGAGACCCAGTACTTC
TRBV19	TRBJ1-2	few	TRBD1	CASKGQGGGYTF	TGTGCCAGTAAGGGACAGGGAGGCGGCTACACCTTC
TRBV27	TRBJ1-2	NA	NA	CASSPGGTGYTF	TGTGCCAGCAGTCCGGGGGGGACCGGATACACCTTC
TRBV7-2	TRBJ1-5	NA	NA	CASSSRGNQPQHF	TGTGCCAGCAGCTCGAGGGGCAATCAGCCCCAGCATTTT
TRBV5-1	TRBJ2-3	NA	NA	CASSLGGGIPPDTQYF	TGCGCCAGCAGCTTGGGTGGCGGAATCCCCCCAGATACGCAGTATTTT
TRBV6-5	TRBJ2-1	NA	NA	CASSSALPSSYNEQFF	TGTGCCAGCAGTTCCGCTCTTCCCAGCTCCTACAATGAGCAGTTCTTC
TRBV29-1	TRBJ1-4	NA	TRBD1	CSVGPTGDSSEEKLFF	TGCAGCGTTGGGCCGACAGGGGACTCGTCGGAGGAAAAACTGTTTTTT
TRBV29-1	TRBJ1-2	NA	NA	CSVDARLDYGYTF	TGCAGCGTTGATGCCAGGTTGGACTATGGCTACACCTTC
TRBV6-5	TRBJ2-5	NA	TRBD1	CASSYATGVETQYF	TGTGCCAGCAGTTACGCGACAGGGGTCGAGACCCAGTACTTC
TRBV3-1/TRBV3-2	TRBJ2-5	NA	TRBD1	CASSPHRGQETQYF	TGTGCCAGCAGCCCCCACAGGGGTCAAGAGACCCAGTACTTC
TRBV7-8	TRBJ1-5	NA	NA	CASSYSRISNQPQHF	TGTGCCAGCAGTTATAGCCGAATCAGCAATCAGCCCCAGCATTTT
TRBV27	TRBJ2-1	NA	NA	CASSFRGGATPGSYNEQFF	TGTGCCAGCAGTTTTAGGGGGGGGGCTACCCCTGGCTCCTACAATGAGCAGTTCTTC
TRBV19	TRBJ1-5	NA	TRBD1	CASREGGQGKQPQHF	TGTGCCAGTAGGGAGGGGGGACAGGGGAAACAGCCCCAGCATTTT
TRBV9	TRBJ1-2	NA	TRBD1	CASSPLGQGVWGGYTF	TGTGCCAGCAGCCCCCTGGGACAGGGGGTTTGGGGAGGCTACACCTTC
TRBV11-2	TRBJ2-7	NA	NA	CASSQSYEQYF	TGTGCCAGCAGCCAATCCTACGAGCAGTACTTC
TRBV6-5	TRBJ1-1	NA	NA	CASSYEEGTEAFF	TGTGCCAGCAGTTACGAGGAGGGGACTGAAGCTTTCTTT
TRBV10-3	TRBJ1-4	NA	TRBD1	CAISDPDRGVAKLFF	TGTGCCATCAGTGACCCAGACAGGGGAGTGGCAAAACTGTTTTTT
TRBV9	TRBJ1-2	NA	TRBD1	CASSVQGAYGYTF	TGTGCCAGCAGCGTGCAGGGGGCCTATGGCTACACCTTC
TRBV5-1	TRBJ2-2	NA	NA	CASSLGQMNTGELFF	TGCGCCAGCAGCTTAGGACAGATGAACACCGGGGAGCTGTTTTTT
TRBV18	TRBJ1-5	NA	TRBD1	CASSPPGQAGGQPQHF	TGTGCCAGCTCACCACCAGGACAGGCTGGGGGACAGCCCCAGCATTTT
TRBV5-4	TRBJ2-7	NA	TRBD2	CASSWGLAGYEQYF	TGTGCCAGCAGCTGGGGACTAGCGGGCTACGAGCAGTACTTC
TRBV11-3	TRBJ1-1	NA	NA	CASSLGGTRNTEAFF	TGTGCCAGCAGCCTGGGGGGGACTCGGAACACTGAAGCTTTCTTT
TRBV19	TRBJ1-1	once	TRBD1	CASTIQGVNTEAFF	TGTGCCAGTACTATACAGGGGGTTAACACTGAAGCTTTCTTT
TRBV5-6	TRBJ2-2	NA	TRBD1	CASSLFGTGHNTGELFF	TGTGCCAGCAGCTTGTTCGGGACAGGACACAACACCGGGGAGCTGTTTTTT
TRBV12-5	TRBJ1-2	few	TRBD1	CASGLGSTGDYGYTF	TGTGCTAGTGGTTTGGGCTCAACAGGGGACTATGGCTACACCTTC
TRBV3-1/TRBV3-2	TRBJ2-3	NA	TRBD2	CASSPSGGTDTQYF	TGTGCCAGCAGCCCTAGCGGGGGCACAGATACGCAGTATTTT
TRBV5-1	TRBJ1-1	NA	NA	CASSSTGSGAFF	TGCGCCAGCAGCTCGACGGGGTCGGGAGCTTTCTTT
TRBV7-9	TRBJ2-7	NA	NA	CASSSSTSSYEQYF	TGTGCCAGCAGCTCAAGTACTAGCTCCTACGAGCAGTACTTC
TRBV5-1	TRBJ1-2	NA	NA	CASRAVPNYGYTF	TGCGCCAGCAGGGCCGTCCCCAACTATGGCTACACCTTC
TRBV28	TRBJ1-4	once	NA	CATRDVGKKLFF	TGTGCCACGCGGGACGTTGGTAAAAAACTGTTTTTT
TRBV4-2	TRBJ2-7	NA	NA	CASSQDYPGVNEQYF	TGTGCCAGCAGCCAAGATTATCCGGGGGTCAACGAGCAGTACTTC
TRBV27	TRBJ1-1	NA	TRBD1	CASSITGASLNTEAFF	TGTGCCAGCAGTATAACAGGGGCTTCCCTTAACACTGAAGCTTTCTTT
TRBV18	TRBJ1-1	NA	NA	CASSPQKNTEAFF	TGTGCCAGCTCACCGCAGAAGAACACTGAAGCTTTCTTT
TRBV5-7	TRBJ2-5	NA	TRBD1	CASSLPGTAEETQYF	TGTGCCAGCAGCTTGCCCGGGACAGCCGAAGAGACCCAGTACTTC
TRBV3-1/TRBV3-2	TRBJ1-1	NA	NA	CASSVSSTGTEAFF	TGTGCCAGCAGCGTCAGTTCCACAGGGACTGAAGCTTTCTTT
TRBV5-4	TRBJ1-1	NA	TRBD1	CASSLMTGPEAFF	TGTGCCAGCAGCTTGATGACAGGGCCCGAAGCTTTCTTT
TRBV19	TRBJ1-2	once	NA	CASSISGDGYTF	TGTGCCAGTAGTATCTCGGGGGATGGCTACACCTTC
TRBV5-1	TRBJ1-1	NA	NA	CASGNLDHTEAFF	TGCGCCAGCGGTAACCTAGATCACACTGAAGCTTTCTTT
TRBV5-1	TRBJ2-2	NA	TRBD2	CASNSGTSAKGNTGELFF	TGCGCCAGCAACTCCGGGACTAGCGCAAAGGGGAACACCGGGGAGCTGTTTTTT
TRBV5-6	TRBJ1-2	NA	TRBD1	CASSVSGTEEPKGGYTF	TGTGCCAGCAGCGTCTCCGGGACAGAAGAACCTAAAGGTGGCTACACCTTC
TRBV2	TRBJ1-1	NA	TRBD1	CASSLQGTYTEAFF	TGTGCCAGCAGCTTACAGGGGACTTACACTGAAGCTTTCTTT
TRBV25-1	TRBJ1-4	NA	TRBD1	CASTQDRGEKLFF	TGTGCCAGCACCCAGGACAGGGGTGAAAAACTGTTTTTT
TRBV11-2	TRBJ2-3	NA	TRBD2	CASSLAAGGPTDTQYF	TGTGCCAGCAGCTTAGCGGCGGGGGGCCCCACAGATACGCAGTATTTT